This T cell receptor (beta chain) comes out of a study of identical twins. This clonotype appeared a few times. Its target is unknown. One entry per CDR3 protein, called by TCRdb with MiXCR from the 5' RACE reads. The sample carries approximately 590,000 distinct CDR3 sequences, just under 10% recorded once. Per the germline V gene, CDR1 is KGHSH and CDR2 is LQKENI. The V gene end was trimmed by 1 base and the J gene end by 8 bases; junction bases not matched to a gene: 6. The CDR3 consists of 16 residues. Whole-study findings and limits: Within beta out-of-frame sequences, the excess sharing observed between twins was weaker. Cord blood beta clonotypes present at high abundance carried fewer insertions; no such pattern appeared in memory repertoires. Models underestimated out-of-frame TCR alpha sharing in monozygotic twins.

These data also featured in a second study, about yellow fever vaccine responses in identical twins.

The sequence was obtained from a woman under 30 in good health. The J gene is TRBJ1-6, the V gene TRBV18, with 9 positions matching TRBD1. The sequenced sample was PBMCs. The CDR3 here is CASSPRDRVLDSPLHF. DNA of the CDR3: TGTGCCAGCTCACCACGGGACAGGGTATTAGATTCACCCCTCCACTTT.